This T cell receptor (beta chain) was sequenced in a study of T cell repertoires in cytomegalovirus infection (dated by TCRdb to the late 2010s). General notes on the study: The HLA type of each donor mattered for the analysis, because public TCR beta signatures pointed to carriage of CMV infection along with the matching HLA type.

What the work shows at the level of the full study, not this receptor alone: The ex vivo response was dominated by HLA-C-restricted CMV-specific TCR beta clonotypes, and the single most frequent clonotype in two of eight donors was supplied by these HLA-C-restricted clonotypes. In both this cohort and an independent cohort of several hundred donors, the cumulative frequency of public TCR beta family members distinguished carriers of CMV infection plus the relevant HLA type.

Sequencing was carried out with an Illumina HiSeq 1500. TCRdb redid the processing of the public reads, applying fastp at Q25 and MiXCR, and retained in-frame beta chains. Rows merge per CDR3 protein into single entries with the most common DNA and genes. For this sample there are over 300,000 distinct CDR3 sequences; 9% to 9.5% appear just once. The ten most abundant clones make up roughly 4.5% of the sample. Details on this clonotype: What this receptor recognizes is not known. No quality values exist for individual bases; no much larger clone is one base distant.

Reading the germline V gene gives CDR1 SQVTM and CDR2 ANQGSEA. The V and J ends are trimmed by 5 bases and 4 bases, leaving 11 bases between them. Spanning cysteine to phenylalanine, the CDR3 consists of 13 amino acids. The kept DNA is CDR3 alone, 39 bases in frame from the first base. Source material: PBMCs. The clonotype comes from a human donor in good health (CMV status not recorded). Some clones in this sample may be carry-over from other donors' samples. The rearranged chain carries TRBV29-1 and TRBJ1-4; the D segment could be TRBD1, given 6 matching bases. This receptor has the CDR3 CSVCPGVNEKLFF. The sequence in DNA is TGCAGCGTTTGTCCAGGGGTTAATGAAAAACTGTTTTTT.